These T cell receptor beta chains were read from a single sample in a study of shared clonotypes between healthy human individuals. Sequencing used immunoSEQ multiplex PCR; TCRdb keeps in-frame clones, though not all of them. The profile shows about 2.1 million clones, roughly 95% of them singletons. The sample taken for sequencing was naive CD8+ T cells from PBMCs. The receptor set was obtained from a man aged 18 to 29 in good health. Some clones in this sample may be carry-over from other donors' samples. Each CDR3 is given without its conserved first and last residue. Fields, in order: V gene, J gene, clone size, CDR3 protein. Clone size is shown for a subset of rows, as once, few, many or a class of expanded clone.

>TRBV28|TRBJ2-1|-
ASSLASGRGEQF
>TRBV30|TRBJ1-1|-
AWSFGIPEAF
>TRBV7-9|TRBJ2-7|-
ASSSQVYEQY
>TRBV5-1|TRBJ2-1|-
ASSLAGAGGINNEQF
>TRBV29-1|TRBJ2-7|-
SVDPGTGEQY
>TRBV30|TRBJ2-7|-
AWRAPSRGREQY
>TRBV7-9|TRBJ2-1|-
ASSPRVGTYNEQF
>TRBV4-1|TRBJ2-5|-
ASSQERTRTGETQY
>TRBV28|TRBJ2-3|-
ASRTYRELLDTQY
>TRBV28|TRBJ2-1|-
AGSDRAMNNEQF
>TRBV11-2|TRBJ2-3|-
ASSWEGADTQY
>TRBV16|TRBJ2-7|few
ASSQGTAAYEQY
>TRBV28|TRBJ2-3|-
ATSRERDSDTQY
>TRBV6-4|TRBJ2-2|-
ASSEFPSGRDTGELF
>TRBV4-1|TRBJ2-1|-
ASSAGTSGLYNEQF
>TRBV11-3|TRBJ2-1|-
ASSITDSPEQF
>TRBV5-1|TRBJ2-1|-
ASSLGGPNEQF
>TRBV13|TRBJ2-7|-
ASSDDSYEQY